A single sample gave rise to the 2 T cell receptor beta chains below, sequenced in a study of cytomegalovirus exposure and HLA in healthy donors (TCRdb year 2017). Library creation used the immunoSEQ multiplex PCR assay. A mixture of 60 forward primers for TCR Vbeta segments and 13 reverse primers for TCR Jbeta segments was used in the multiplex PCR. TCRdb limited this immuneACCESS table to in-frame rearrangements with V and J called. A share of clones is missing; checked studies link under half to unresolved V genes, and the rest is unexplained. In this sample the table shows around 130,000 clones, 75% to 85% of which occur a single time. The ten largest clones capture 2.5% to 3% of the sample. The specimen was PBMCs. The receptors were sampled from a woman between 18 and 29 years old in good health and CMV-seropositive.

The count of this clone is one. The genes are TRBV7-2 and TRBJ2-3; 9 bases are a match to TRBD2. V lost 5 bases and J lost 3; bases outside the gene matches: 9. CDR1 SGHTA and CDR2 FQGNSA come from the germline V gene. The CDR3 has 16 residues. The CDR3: CASSALRLAGTDTQYF. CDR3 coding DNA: TGTGCCAGCAGCGCCCTTAGGCTAGCGGGGACAGATACGCAGTATTTT. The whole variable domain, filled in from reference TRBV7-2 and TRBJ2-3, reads GAGVSQSPSNKVTEKGKDVELRCDPISGHTALYWYRQSLGQGLEFLIYFQGNSAPDKSGLPSDRFSAERTGGSVSTLTIQRTQQEDSAVYLCASSALRLAGTDTQYFGPGTRLTVL.

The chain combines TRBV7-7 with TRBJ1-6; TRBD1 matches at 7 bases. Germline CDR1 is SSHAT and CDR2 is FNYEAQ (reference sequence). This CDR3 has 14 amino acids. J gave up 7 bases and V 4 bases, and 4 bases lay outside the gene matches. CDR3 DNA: TGTGCCAGCAGCTCCCGGGACAGCAATTCACCCCTCCACTTT. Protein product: CASSSRDSNSPLHF.